Listed here are 29 T cell receptor beta chains from one sample, sequenced in a study of blood T cell repertoires in COVID-19. Libraries were prepared by immunoSEQ multiplex PCR; TCRdb keeps only in-frame clonotypes and omits some of them. This table has 400,000 to 450,000 clones, roughly 90% appearing once. The sample comprised peripheral blood. These receptors originate from a man aged 18 to 30 with COVID-19, enrolled during active disease.

The chain couples TRBV2 to TRBJ2-1, with 10 bases aligning to TRBD2. This CDR3 has 15 amino acids. Germline lookup yields CDR1 SNHLY and CDR2 FYNNEI. Trimming cost V 4 bases and J 4 bases; bases outside gene matches: 4. CDR3 DNA sequence: TGTGCCAGCAGTGCCCGACTAGCGGGTTACAATGAGCAGTTCTTC. Amino acids: CASSARLAGYNEQFF.

The chain couples TRBV5-4 to TRBJ2-1; 10 bases are a match to TRBD2. The CDR3 runs to 19 residues. Germline trimming cut 2 bases from V and 10 bases from J; bases unmatched to any gene: 21. Germline V gene lookup returns CDR1 SGHNT and CDR2 YYREEE (reference sequence). The CDR3 here is CASSFPGAPSGSLSGEQFF. In DNA form, the CDR3 reads TGTGCCAGCAGCTTTCCGGGGGCTCCTAGCGGGAGCCTTTCGGGCGAGCAGTTCTTC.

The table lists this clone with a count of one. The chain recombines TRBV10-3 with TRBJ2-5; 15 nucleotides line up with TRBD2. Germline trimming cut 9 bases from V and 2 bases from J; bases unmatched to any gene: 1. CDR3 length: 14 amino acids. In germline, CDR1 is ENHRY, CDR2 SYGVKD. CDR3 nucleotide sequence: TGTGCCATTGGACTAGCGGGAGGGCAAGAGACCCAGTACTTC. This encodes CAIGLAGGQETQYF.

This sequence joins TRBV11-2 and TRBJ2-7; TRBD1 agrees at 7 bases. Germline V lookup: CDR1 SGHAT, CDR2 FQNNGV. There are 14 residues in the CDR3. With 1 base clipped from V and 5 bases from J, the junction kept 5 bases outside the gene matches. The DNA for the CDR3 is TGTGCCAGCAGCTTAGCACAGGGGAGTCACGAGCAGTACTTC. This codes for CASSLAQGSHEQYF.

The chain joins TRBV12-3 or TRBV12-4 to TRBJ2-1; no definite D call. The CDR3 extends over 13 amino acids. Trimming removed 2 bases from V and 7 bases from J, with 9 bases in between. Here the CDR3 reads CASSLQSTNEQFF. CDR3 nucleotide sequence: TGTGCCAGCAGTTTACAGTCCACAAATGAGCAGTTCTTC.

V gene TRBV5-1 combines with J gene TRBJ1-2, with unresolved D. Trimming pared 0 bases from V and 8 bases from J, leaving 14 bases between. The CDR3 is made up of 14 amino acids. CDR1 and CDR2 from the germline V gene are SGHRS and YFSETQ. The CDR3 region is CASSLGSGNQGYTF. CDR3 coding DNA: TGCGCCAGCAGCTTGGGGTCCGGGAATCAGGGCTACACCTTC. The full variable domain, its missing parts supplied by reference TRBV5-1 and TRBJ1-2, is KAGVTQTPRYLIKTRGQQVTLSCSPISGHRSVSWYQQTPGQGLQFLFEYFSETQRNKGNFPGRFSGRQFSNSRSEMNVSTLELGDSALYLCASSLGSGNQGYTFGSGTRLTVV.

This chain links TRBV15 with TRBJ2-2; TRBD1 is a possible D gene (6 bases). Trimming shortened V by 3 bases and J by 9 bases, and 17 bases separated the two germline ends. Germline V gene sequence: CDR1 LNHNV, CDR2 YYDKDF (reference sequence). The CDR3 spans 15 residues. This CDR3 reads CATSSHYLRGRELFF. CDR3 nucleotide sequence: TGTGCCACCAGCAGTCACTACCTCAGGGGTCGGGAGCTGTTTTTT.

The J gene is TRBJ2-2, the V gene TRBV13, with a tentative D call TRBD2 (6 bases). V dropped 3 bases and J dropped 0 bases, with 8 bases sitting between them. Looked up from germline, CDR1 is PRHDT and CDR2 is FYEKMQ (reference sequence). The CDR3 has 15 residues. The chain's CDR3 is CASSFAGSNTGELFF. CDR3 nucleotides: TGTGCCAGCAGCTTCGCGGGGTCGAACACCGGGGAGCTGTTTTTT. The whole variable domain, filled in from reference TRBV13 and TRBJ2-2, reads AAGVIQSPRHLIKEKRETATLKCYPIPRHDTVYWYQQGPGQDPQFLISFYEKMQSDKGSIPDRFSAQQFSDYHSELNMSSLELGDSALYFCASSFAGSNTGELFFGEGSRLTVL.

The chain links TRBV4-1 to TRBJ2-1, with D possibly being TRBD1 (5 bases). CDR3 length: 17 residues. Germline V gene lookup returns CDR1 MGHRA and CDR2 YSYEKL. With 0 bases removed from V and 4 bases from J, the gap between germline ends came to 16 bases. CDR3 bases: TGCGCCAGCAGCCAAGAAAACAGGTGGGGCAGGTACAATGAGCAGTTCTTC. Its protein product is CASSQENRWGRYNEQFF.

The chain uses TRBV7-9 and TRBJ1-5; 8 bases line up with TRBD1. The germline V gene encodes CDR1 SEHNR and CDR2 FQNEAQ (reference sequence). Germline trimming cut 5 bases from V and 2 bases from J; bases unmatched to any gene: 8. The CDR3 spans 16 residues. This chain's CDR3 is CASSRDRNYGNQPQHF. CDR3 DNA sequence: TGTGCCAGCAGCAGGGACAGGAACTATGGCAATCAGCCCCAGCATTTT. Variable domain in full (rest from reference TRBV7-9 and TRBJ1-5): DTGVSQNPRHKITKRGQNVTFRCDPISEHNRLYWYRQTLGQGPEFLTYFQNEAQLEKSRLLSDRFSAERPKGSFSTLEIQRTEQGDSAMYLCASSRDRNYGNQPQHFGDGTRLSIL.

This chain joins TRBV25-1 and TRBJ1-1; TRBD1 agrees at 7 bases. With V trimmed by 2 bases and J by 12 bases, 9 bases remained unmatched. CDR3 length equals 13 residues. In germline, CDR1 is MGHDK, CDR2 SYGVNS. This CDR3 is CASSERTGRGSFF. The CDR3 bases are TGTGCCAGCAGTGAAAGGACAGGCCGGGGATCTTTCTTT.

The V and J genes are TRBV10-1 and TRBJ1-5; 10 bases align to TRBD1. CDR1 is WNHNN and CDR2 is SYGVQD in the germline V gene (reference sequence). The V and J ends lost 6 bases and 0 bases, in that order; junction bases with no gene match: 8. The CDR3 totals 17 residues. The DNA of the CDR3 is TGCGCCAGCAGCATGGGGACAGGGGTCTATAGCAATCAGCCCCAGCATTTT. The encoded protein is CASSMGTGVYSNQPQHF.

The gene calls are TRBV10-2 and TRBJ2-7, with 7 bases fitting TRBD1. The V gene end was trimmed by 5 bases and the J gene end by 2 bases; junction bases not matched to a gene: 9. The CDR3 is 15 residues long. Germline loops: CDR1 WSHSY, CDR2 SAAADI. CDR3 protein: CASSPRQGYTYEQYF. In DNA, the CDR3 is TGCGCCAGCAGTCCGAGACAGGGCTACACCTACGAGCAGTACTTC.

This clone was recorded a few times. The chain has TRBV5-4 and TRBJ2-2, with 8 bases fitting TRBD2. Germline lookup yields CDR1 SGHNT and CDR2 YYREEE (reference sequence). The CDR3 covers 16 residues. V dropped 3 bases and J dropped 4; count of bases not matched to a gene: 8. The CDR3 DNA is TGTGCCAGCAGCTATGGTAGCGGGAAAACCACCGGGGAGCTGTTTTTT. It codes for CASSYGSGKTTGELFF.

V is TRBV6-4 and J is TRBJ2-2; D possibly corresponds to TRBD1 (6 bases). This CDR3 has 13 residues. Germline CDR1 reads MRHNA; CDR2 reads SNTAGT. The V gene lost 6 bases and the J gene lost 2 bases, with 7 bases spanning the gap. The CDR3 DNA sequence: TGTGCCAGCAGCGGGACAAACACCGGGGAGCTGTTTTTT. This codes for CASSGTNTGELFF.

Here the CDR3 DNA reads TGTGCCAGCAACCCGACAGGGGGCGCAGGAGATACGCAGTATTTT. Encoded protein: CASNPTGGAGDTQYF. The rearrangement uses TRBV2 and TRBJ2-3; 10 bases agree with TRBD1. The CDR3 has 15 amino acids. V lost 7 bases to trimming and J lost 5 bases; unmatched junction nucleotides: 9. The germline gives CDR1 SNHLY, CDR2 FYNNEI.

The chain recombines TRBV18 with TRBJ2-1, with D tentatively TRBD1 (5 bases). Germline V gene sequence: CDR1 KGHSH, CDR2 LQKENI. This CDR3 spans 12 amino acids. Trimming cost V 3 bases and J 6 bases, with 6 bases left between them. The CDR3 loop reads CASSPTANEQFF. CDR3 nucleotide sequence: TGTGCCAGCTCACCGACAGCCAATGAGCAGTTCTTC.

This CDR3 reads CASRGTSTNEKLFF. CDR3 coding DNA: TGTGCCAGCAGGGGGACATCAACTAATGAAAAACTGTTTTTT. This sequence joins TRBV2 and TRBJ1-4; the D gene is possibly TRBD1 (6 bases). The CDR3 is made up of 14 amino acids. Trimming stripped 6 bases from V and 0 bases from J, with 8 bases between. Looked up from germline, CDR1 is SNHLY and CDR2 is FYNNEI.

This clone appeared a few times. J is TRBJ2-2 and V is TRBV2, with a possible D match to TRBD2 (6 bases). CDR1 and CDR2 (germline): SNHLY, FYNNEI. The V gene lost 8 bases and the J gene lost 1 base, with 8 bases spanning the gap. This CDR3 comprises 13 residues. The CDR3 nucleotides are TGTGCCAGCTGGCGGGAGAACACCGGGGAGCTGTTTTTT. Encoded protein: CASWRENTGELFF.

The CDR3 loop reads CASSVMSGSSYNEQFF. CDR3 sequence (DNA): TGTGCCAGCAGCGTGATGAGCGGGAGCTCCTACAATGAGCAGTTCTTC. This chain uses TRBV9 with TRBJ2-1; TRBD2 matches 8 bases. CDR1 and CDR2 from the germline V gene are SGDLS and YYNGEE. The CDR3 sequence is 16 residues long. J gave up 0 bases and V 2 bases, and 4 bases lay outside the gene matches.

The chain combines TRBV12-5 with TRBJ2-3; D ambiguous. CDR1 is LGHNT, CDR2 FRNRAP, per germline. The CDR3 is 14 amino acids. Deletions cut 6 bases from V and 0 bases from J, with 10 bases between. The CDR3 spells CASGRTASTDTQYF. The CDR3 DNA follows: TGTGCTAGTGGCCGTACAGCTAGCACAGATACGCAGTATTTT.

V and J are TRBV19 and TRBJ1-2, with 9 bases fitting TRBD1. The CDR3 extends over 14 amino acids. V trimming: 7 bases; J trimming: 7 bases; junction bases outside the gene matches: 10. Per germline, CDR1 LNHDA and CDR2 SQIVND (reference sequence). The CDR3 reads CASTLNRGQGGYTF. Written as DNA, the CDR3 is TGTGCCAGTACTCTAAACAGGGGGCAGGGTGGCTACACCTTC.

The CDR3 nucleotides are TGTGCCAGTAGTATGGGCGGGGCCCTGGGGATTGGCTACACCTTC. Translated, it gives CASSMGGALGIGYTF. The gene calls are TRBV19 and TRBJ1-2, with D perhaps TRBD1 (5 bases). V dropped 3 bases and J dropped 7 bases, with 18 bases sitting between them. Germline V gives CDR1 LNHDA, CDR2 SQIVND (reference sequence). The CDR3 loop spans 15 amino acids.

This chain connects TRBV28 to TRBJ2-7; TRBD2 matches 14 bases. This CDR3 has 17 residues. CDR1 and CDR2 from the germline V gene are MDHEN and SYDVKM. V shed 6 bases, J shed 4 bases, and the junction held 11 bases outside the gene matches. The CDR3 bases are TGTGCCAGCAGCGCGCCCGGGACTAGCGGGAGTTTATACGAGCAGTACTTC. The encoded protein is CASSAPGTSGSLYEQYF.

The rearrangement joins TRBV19 to TRBJ1-1, with D perhaps TRBD1 (6 bases). This CDR3 has 17 residues. Looked up from germline, CDR1 is LNHDA and CDR2 is SQIVND (reference sequence). Trimming pared 1 base from V and 0 bases from J, leaving 15 bases between. CDR3 DNA: TGTGCCAGTAGTATAGCTGGGGGCTCCTATATGAACACTGAAGCTTTCTTT. Amino acid sequence: CASSIAGGSYMNTEAFF.

This sequence joins TRBV30 and TRBJ2-1; 7 positions agree with TRBD2. Per germline, CDR1 GTSNPN and CDR2 SVGIG (reference sequence). CDR3 length: 14 amino acids. J was trimmed by 3 bases and V by 3 bases; bases with no gene match: 5. CDR3 residues: CAWRVAGGYNEQFF. In DNA, the CDR3 is TGTGCCTGGAGGGTAGCGGGCGGCTACAATGAGCAGTTCTTC.

The chain couples TRBV6-1 to TRBJ2-4; possible D gene TRBD1, 5 bases. V was clipped by 3 bases and J by 1 base, with 19 bases between them. The germline CDR1 and CDR2 sequences are MNHNS and SASEGT. The length of the CDR3 is 18 residues. CDR3 in DNA: TGTGCCAGCAGTGATATCGCTTTACCAGGGTGGGCCAAAAACATTCAGTACTTC. This encodes CASSDIALPGWAKNIQYF.

Here the CDR3 reads CSVPKEADTQYF. The CDR3 nucleotides are TGCAGCGTCCCCAAGGAGGCAGATACGCAGTATTTT. V is TRBV29-1 and J is TRBJ2-3, with D possibly being TRBD2 (5 bases). V lost 6 bases and J lost 4, with 11 bases in between. Per the germline V gene, CDR1 is SQVTM and CDR2 is ANQGSEA. The CDR3 has 12 amino acids.

In this sample, this clone turned up once. The chain couples TRBV2 to TRBJ2-1, with a possible D match to TRBD2 (5 bases). CDR1 and CDR2 (germline): SNHLY, FYNNEI. V dropped 7 bases and J dropped 8 bases, with 15 bases sitting between them. The CDR3 spans 13 residues. The CDR3 nucleotides read TGTGCCAGCACCCTAGCAACGAAATATGAGCAGTTCTTC. Protein sequence: CASTLATKYEQFF.